The 29 T cell receptor beta chains below all came from one sample that was sequenced in a study of cytomegalovirus exposure and HLA in healthy donors. Use of 60 Vbeta and 13 Jbeta primers characterized the PCR. Sequenced by immunoSEQ multiplex PCR; TCRdb stores in-frame clones only, minus some. In the table there are around 150,000 clones, approximately 84% of which are singletons. Sequencing was performed on PBMCs. These receptors came from a man aged 25-40 years in good health and CMV-seropositive.

The V and J genes are TRBV19 and TRBJ2-7; the match to TRBD2 covers 7 bases. The CDR3 contains 15 residues. V lost 6 bases and J lost 7; bases outside the gene matches: 15. CDR1 and CDR2 from the germline V gene are LNHDA and SQIVND (reference sequence). CDR3 in DNA: TGTGCCAGTAGCGCCGTTTTGGCGGGAGCGCAAGAGCAGTACTTC. Its protein product is CASSAVLAGAQEQYF.

The V and J genes are TRBV28 and TRBJ1-4, with D uncertain. The CDR3 is 14 amino acids. CDR1 is MDHEN, CDR2 SYDVKM, per germline. V lost 6 bases and J 8 bases, leaving 16 bases between the germline ends. CDR3 sequence (DNA): TGTGCCAGCAGCTCGGGAGGCCCGGGGGAAAAACTGTTTTTT. Its translation is CASSSGGPGEKLFF.

The V gene is TRBV5-1, the J gene TRBJ2-3; 9 nucleotides align to TRBD2. This CDR3 has 14 residues. Germline lookup yields CDR1 SGHRS and CDR2 YFSETQ. V lost 5 bases, J lost 1 base, and 2 bases stayed unmatched. The CDR3 spells CASRRLAGTDTQYF. DNA of the CDR3: TGCGCCAGCAGACGACTAGCGGGCACAGATACGCAGTATTTT.

The V and J genes are TRBV5-1 and TRBJ1-3; perhaps TRBD1 as D (6 bases). Germline CDR1 reads SGHRS; CDR2 reads YFSETQ. The CDR3 is made up of 18 amino acids. V was clipped by 1 base and J by 3 bases, with 20 bases between them. DNA of the CDR3: TGCGCCAGCAGCTTGACGGGGACAAAAGGGTTGAGTGGAAACACCATATATTTT. It is translated as CASSLTGTKGLSGNTIYF.

This chain uses TRBV19 with TRBJ1-4, with 7 nucleotides matching TRBD1. Unmatched junction bases numbered 9, after V lost 8 bases and J lost 3 bases. Germline V lookup: CDR1 LNHDA, CDR2 SQIVND (reference sequence). The CDR3 extends over 15 amino acids. CDR3 residues: CASSETGTANEKLFF. The CDR3 nucleotides read TGTGCCAGTTCCGAAACCGGGACAGCTAATGAAAAACTGTTTTTT.

CDR3 sequence (DNA): TGCGCCAGCAGCCAAGGGACAGGTATCGAAAAACTGTTTTTT. Amino acid sequence: CASSQGTGIEKLFF. This chain links TRBV5-1 with TRBJ1-4; 8 nucleotides match TRBD1. Germline lookup yields CDR1 SGHRS and CDR2 YFSETQ. This CDR3 region has 14 residues. The trim removed 4 bases at V and 8 bases at J, leaving 7 bases unmatched.

The chain combines TRBV4-2 with TRBJ1-4; 7 nucleotides match TRBD1. CDR3 length equals 18 residues. The V and J ends lost 4 bases and 5 bases, in that order; junction bases with no gene match: 16. Looked up from germline, CDR1 is LGHNA and CDR2 is YNFKEQ. The CDR3 DNA reads as TGTGCCAGCAGCCCGGATCGACAGGGTCGCCGGGGGAATGAAAAACTGTTTTTT. This codes for CASSPDRQGRRGNEKLFF.

The chain joins TRBV19 to TRBJ2-3; maybe TRBD2 (6 bases). V shed 4 bases and J shed 0 bases, with 14 bases lying between them. In germline, CDR1 is LNHDA, CDR2 SQIVND (reference sequence). The CDR3 is made up of 16 amino acids. The CDR3 sequence is CASSTPSASSTDTQYF. Here the CDR3 DNA reads TGTGCCAGTAGTACCCCTAGCGCATCTAGCACAGATACGCAGTATTTT.

The rearrangement links TRBV10-3 to TRBJ1-5; D is possibly TRBD1 (5 bases). The V end lost 0 bases, the J end lost 11 bases, and 11 bases lay between the germline ends. This CDR3 is 13 amino acids long. Germline lookup yields CDR1 ENHRY and CDR2 SYGVKD. The CDR3 DNA reads TGTGCCATCAGTGAGTCAGCAGGGATGGCCCAGCATTTT. The encoded protein is CAISESAGMAQHF.

Details on this clone: The same CDR3 is also encoded by other DNA sequences in this sample. J is TRBJ2-7 and V is TRBV29-1, with 7 bases aligning to TRBD1. This CDR3 comprises 14 residues. Germline V gene data show CDR1 as SQVTM and CDR2 as ANQGSEA. J gave up 1 base and V 6 bases, and 9 bases lay outside the gene matches. The CDR3 sequence: CSVETGERSYEQYF. In nucleotides, the CDR3 is TGCAGCGTGGAAACAGGGGAGCGGTCCTACGAGCAGTACTTC.

The CDR3 sequence is CASRQGGLANTGELFF. In nucleotides, the CDR3 is TGTGCCAGCCGACAAGGGGGACTAGCGAACACCGGGGAGCTGTTTTTT. The chain couples TRBV2 to TRBJ2-2; 8 bases are shared with TRBD2. The J segment lost 0 bases and the V segment lost 8 bases, leaving 8 bases of the junction unmatched. The germline V gene has CDR1 SNHLY and CDR2 FYNNEI. This CDR3 region has 16 residues.

The V call is TRBV7-2, the J call TRBJ2-1, with D possibly TRBD1 on 6 matching bases. Deletions cut 1 base from V and 1 base from J, with 14 bases between. Germline V gene sequence: CDR1 SGHTA, CDR2 FQGNSA. This CDR3 comprises 17 residues. The CDR3 bases are TGTGCCAGCAGCTTAGGAAACACAGGGTCATCCTACAATGAGCAGTTCTTC. It encodes CASSLGNTGSSYNEQFF.

The rearrangement links TRBV11-2 to TRBJ2-5, with TRBD2 as a possible D gene (5 bases). The CDR3 consists of 15 residues. Germline CDR1 reads SGHAT; CDR2 reads FQNNGV. Trimming shortened V by 0 bases and J by 0 bases, and 8 bases separated the two germline ends. CDR3 nucleotide sequence: TGTGCCAGCAGCTTAGATGAGGGATACCAAGAGACCCAGTACTTC. Translated: CASSLDEGYQETQYF. Using reference TRBV11-2 and TRBJ2-5 for the parts outside the CDR3, the full variable domain is EAGVAQSPRYKIIEKRQSVAFWCNPISGHATLYWYQQILGQGPKLLIQFQNNGVVDDSQLPKDRFSAERLKGVDSTLKIQPAKLEDSAVYLCASSLDEGYQETQYFGPGTRLLVL.

The chain employs TRBV7-9 and TRBJ2-3, with 7 nucleotides matching TRBD2. Losses at the gene ends were 5 bases for V and 5 bases for J; bases not matched to a gene: 13. Germline loops: CDR1 SEHNR, CDR2 FQNEAQ (reference sequence). CDR3 size: 16 residues. In DNA form, the CDR3 reads TGTGCCAGCAGCCCCTTGAGACGGGGGGACGGAGATACGCAGTATTTT. Translation gives CASSPLRRGDGDTQYF.

The J gene is TRBJ2-3, the V gene TRBV21-1; whether TRBD2, the table's D call, matches the DNA was not checked. TRBV21-1 has pseudogene status. The CDR3 runs 15 residues. The CDR3 DNA is TGTGCCAGCTTTTATGGGGGGGGGCCCACAGATACGCAGTATTTT. Its translation: CASFYGGGPTDTQYF.

The V and J genes are TRBV7-8 and TRBJ1-1, with TRBD1 identical over 11 bases. Trimming at V came to 1 base and at J to 0 bases, leaving 10 bases not matched to a gene. The germline gives CDR1 SGHVS, CDR2 FQNEAQ. The length of the CDR3 is 19 residues. CDR3 amino acids: CASSLGPRDRGRMNTEAFF. CDR3 nucleotide sequence: TGTGCCAGCAGCTTAGGACCCCGGGACAGGGGGAGAATGAACACTGAAGCTTTCTTT.

J is TRBJ2-1 and V is TRBV18; D is unclear. Germline CDR1 KGHSH, CDR2 LQKENI. This CDR3 region has 14 residues. The V end was cut by 6 bases, the J end by 0 bases, with 9 bases between. CDR3: CASSHDTSYNEQFF. The CDR3 DNA sequence: TGTGCCAGCTCTCATGACACCTCCTACAATGAGCAGTTCTTC.

The chain links TRBV5-8 to TRBJ2-7; no firm D call. The V and J ends lost 5 bases and 4 bases respectively, with 13 bases between them. The CDR3 consists of 13 residues. From germline, CDR1 is SGHTS and CDR2 YDEGEE. The CDR3 loop is CASSIRRAYEQYF. CDR3 DNA: TGTGCCAGCAGTATTCGTCGCGCTTACGAGCAGTACTTC.

The V call is TRBV2, the J call TRBJ1-5; D is uncertain. CDR3 size: 14 residues. The germline V and J ends were trimmed by 1 base and 1 base, with 5 bases remaining between them. In germline, CDR1 is SNHLY, CDR2 FYNNEI. The CDR3 nucleotides are TGTGCCAGCAGTGAAGAAATAAGCAATCAGCCCCAGCATTTT. Translating it yields CASSEEISNQPQHF.

J is TRBJ2-1 and V is TRBV27; perhaps TRBD1 as D (6 bases). Between the trimmed V and J ends, which lost 5 bases and 2 bases, there was a span of 13 bases. The CDR3 sequence is 15 residues long. The germline V gene encodes CDR1 MNHEY and CDR2 SMNVEV (reference sequence). CDR3 amino acids: CASSATGTPYNEQFF. DNA of the CDR3: TGTGCCAGCAGTGCAACAGGGACCCCCTACAATGAGCAGTTCTTC.

The rearrangement joins TRBV2 to TRBJ1-5, with 8 bases matching TRBD1. The CDR3 contains 14 residues. Germline-derived CDR1 and CDR2 are SNHLY and FYNNEI. V lost 6 bases, J lost 6 bases, and 7 bases stayed unmatched. The CDR3 loop reads CASREQGVSQPQHF. The CDR3 coding sequence is TGTGCCAGCAGAGAACAGGGGGTGAGTCAGCCCCAGCATTTT.

V and J are TRBV7-2 and TRBJ1-4, with TRBD1 matching over 7 bases. Germline loops: CDR1 SGHTA, CDR2 FQGNSA. The V gene end was trimmed by 5 bases and the J gene end by 5 bases; junction bases not matched to a gene: 5. The CDR3 has 14 amino acids. The CDR3, as DNA: TGTGCCAGCAGCCGGGACAGCCAGAATGAAAAACTGTTTTTT. This gives the protein CASSRDSQNEKLFF.

The sample holds one count of this clone. The CDR3 spells CASSPTGGGDSPLHF. The CDR3 bases are TGTGCCAGCAGCCCCACAGGGGGAGGCGATTCACCCCTCCACTTT. V usage is TRBV5-6 and J usage is TRBJ1-6; 8 nucleotides match TRBD1. Trimming took 4 bases from V and 8 from J; bases not matched to a gene: 8. There are 15 residues in the CDR3. CDR1 and CDR2 (germline): SGHDT, YYEEEE. Drawing the rest from reference TRBV5-6 and TRBJ1-6, the complete variable domain is DAGVTQSPTHLIKTRGQQVTLRCSPKSGHDTVSWYQQALGQGPQFIFQYYEEEERQRGNFPDRFSGHQFPNYSSELNVNALLLGDSALYLCASSPTGGGDSPLHFGNGTRLTVT.

This sequence joins TRBV2 and TRBJ2-5; 9 bases match TRBD2. The tail of the sequence fits TRBJ2-7 better, so the J call may be wrong. The CDR3 is 16 amino acids. Germline V CDR1 and CDR2: SNHLY, FYNNEI. CDR3 DNA: TGTGCCAGCAGGGCCTCTAGCGGGGAACGCCCCTACGAGCAGTACTTC. Protein sequence: CASRASSGERPYEQYF.

This chain joins TRBV6-5 and TRBJ1-1; 9 bases line up with TRBD1. Germline V CDR1 and CDR2: MNHEY, SVGAGI. V lost 5 bases to trimming and J lost 5 bases; unmatched junction nucleotides: 6. The CDR3 totals 14 residues. The CDR3 loop is CASSPDRGVTEAFF. CDR3 in DNA: TGTGCCAGCAGTCCCGACAGGGGGGTTACTGAAGCTTTCTTT.

The V gene is TRBV21-1, the J gene TRBJ2-1; the listed D gene, TRBD2, was not tested against the DNA. TRBV21-1 is a listed pseudogene. This CDR3 region has 17 residues. CDR3 region: CASSKRGGRASIDEQFF. The CDR3 region has the DNA TGTGCCAGCAGCAAACGCGGCGGGAGGGCCTCGATCGATGAGCAGTTCTTC.

The V call is TRBV27, the J call TRBJ1-4; 8 bases line up with TRBD1. V was clipped by 3 bases and J by 6 bases; unmatched bases: 6. Per germline, CDR1 MNHEY and CDR2 SMNVEV (reference sequence). The CDR3 totals 15 residues. The CDR3 nucleotides read TGTGCCAGCAGTTTCGGACAGGGAGGGGATGAAAAACTGTTTTTT. Translated, it gives CASSFGQGGDEKLFF.

The CDR3 nucleotides read TGTGCCAGCAGTTACTCGTTGACAGCCACAGATACGCAGTATTTT. Its protein product is CASSYSLTATDTQYF. This chain connects TRBV6-6 to TRBJ2-3, with D possibly TRBD1 on 5 matching bases. The V gene lost 0 bases and the J gene lost 2 bases, with 9 bases spanning the gap. This CDR3 contains 15 residues. Germline V gene lookup returns CDR1 MNHNY and CDR2 SVGAGI (reference sequence).

CDR3: CASSSLAGTFYEQYF. CDR3 DNA: TGTGCCAGCAGCTCCCTAGCCGGAACTTTCTACGAGCAGTACTTC. The chain couples TRBV7-9 to TRBJ2-7, with a weak D call TRBD2 (5 bases). V lost 4 bases, J lost 3 bases, and 16 bases lay in between. The germline gives CDR1 SEHNR, CDR2 FQNEAQ (reference sequence). The CDR3 covers 15 residues.